One and the same sample provided the 26 T cell receptor beta chains below, sequenced in a study of blood T cell repertoires in COVID-19. Using immunoSEQ multiplex PCR, the repertoire was profiled, and TCRdb retains in-frame clones only, with some absent. Of approximately 65,000 clones in the sample, under 80% were seen once. The sequenced sample consisted of PBMCs or T cells enriched from blood (not recorded which). Receptors originate from a woman aged 55-69 years who had been exposed to COVID-19.

The rearrangement joins TRBV5-5 to TRBJ1-6; no firm D call. CDR3 length: 14 amino acids. The V gene lost 0 bases and the J gene lost 8 bases, with 9 bases spanning the gap. The germline V gene has CDR1 SGHKS and CDR2 YYEKEE (reference sequence). DNA of the CDR3: TGTGCCAGCAGCTTGGTAGGGAGTTATTCACCCCTCCACTTT. Protein: CASSLVGSYSPLHF.

The chain employs TRBV6-4 and TRBJ2-3, with 10 bases that match TRBD2. Germline V gene data show CDR1 as MRHNA and CDR2 as SNTAGT. This CDR3 is built from 17 residues. V lost 8 bases to trimming and J lost 5 bases; unmatched junction nucleotides: 16. As DNA, the CDR3 is TGTGCCAGCCCGCTGGCTACCAGCGGGAGGGGTGGAGATACGCAGTATTTT. This translates into CASPLATSGRGGDTQYF.

The DNA of the CDR3 is TGTGCCAGCAGCTTCCGGACTGGCCGTTACAATGAGCAGTTCTTC. Its translation: CASSFRTGRYNEQFF. The J gene is TRBJ2-1, the V gene TRBV7-2; D perhaps matches TRBD2 (5 bases). The CDR3 extends over 15 amino acids. V was cut by 3 bases and J by 4 bases, with 13 bases left in between. The germline V gene has CDR1 SGHTA and CDR2 FQGNSA.

This chain uses TRBV5-1 with TRBJ2-5; D is unresolved. Germline V gene data show CDR1 as SGHRS and CDR2 as YFSETQ. The CDR3 is 14 amino acids. Deletions cut 0 bases from V and 2 bases from J, with 8 bases between. Here the CDR3 reads CASSLAHTQETQYF. DNA for the CDR3: TGCGCCAGCAGCTTGGCCCACACGCAAGAGACCCAGTACTTC.

V usage is TRBV30 and J usage is TRBJ1-6, with 7 positions matching TRBD1. V trimming: 3 bases; J trimming: 3 bases; junction bases outside the gene matches: 11. Germline assignment: CDR1 GTSNPN and CDR2 SVGIG (reference sequence). The CDR3 has 17 residues. The DNA for the CDR3 is TGTGCCTGGAGCAGAGGACAGGACGGGGTCTATAATTCACCCCTCCACTTT. Translated, it gives CAWSRGQDGVYNSPLHF.

The chain links TRBV29-1 to TRBJ2-7; D possibly corresponds to TRBD1 (6 bases). This CDR3 has 12 amino acids. Trimming removed 0 bases at V and 4 bases at J, with 7 bases between. CDR1 is SQVTM and CDR2 is ANQGSEA in the germline V gene. The CDR3 reads CSVEDGTYEQYF. The CDR3 DNA reads as TGCAGCGTTGAAGATGGGACATACGAGCAGTACTTC.

CDR3 nucleotide sequence: TGTGCCAGCAGCTCCAGTACCACCGGGGAGCTGTTTTTT. It translates to CASSSSTTGELFF. The chain joins TRBV7-9 to TRBJ2-2; no reliable D call. CDR1 and CDR2 from the germline V gene are SEHNR and FQNEAQ (reference sequence). V was clipped by 4 bases and J by 4 bases, with 7 bases between them. The CDR3 sequence is 13 residues long.

CDR3 loop: CASSPTGVSYEQYF. In DNA, the CDR3 is TGTGCCAGCTCACCCACAGGGGTATCCTACGAGCAGTACTTC. V gene TRBV18 combines with J gene TRBJ2-7, with 7 positions matching TRBD1. This CDR3 comprises 14 residues. CDR1 is KGHSH, CDR2 LQKENI, per germline. J lost 1 base, V lost 3 bases, and 3 bases had no gene match.

This chain connects TRBV2 to TRBJ1-1; 7 nucleotides align to TRBD1. This CDR3 contains 13 residues. Trimming at V came to 0 bases and at J to 7 bases, leaving 2 bases not matched to a gene. CDR1 SNHLY and CDR2 FYNNEI come from the germline V gene. CDR3 in DNA: TGTGCCAGCAGTGAAGCGGCAGGGGGTGAAGCTTTCTTT. It is translated as CASSEAAGGEAFF.

This clone was detected only a few times. This chain joins TRBV19 and TRBJ1-5, with 7 bases lining up with TRBD1. The CDR3 is 14 residues long. J gave up 2 bases and V 7 bases, and 5 bases lay outside the gene matches. Germline CDR1 LNHDA, CDR2 SQIVND (reference sequence). The CDR3 protein is CASNPTGGNQPQHF. CDR3 sequence (DNA): TGTGCCAGTAACCCAACAGGGGGCAATCAGCCCCAGCATTTT.

CDR3 protein: CASSPIPGTGGLETQYF. The CDR3 nucleotides read TGTGCCAGCTCACCAATTCCCGGGACAGGGGGCTTAGAGACCCAGTACTTC. The chain carries TRBV18 and TRBJ2-5; 12 nucleotides match TRBD1. There are 17 residues in the CDR3. Trimming took 2 bases from V and 4 from J; bases not matched to a gene: 8. Germline V gene data show CDR1 as KGHSH and CDR2 as LQKENI.

This chain connects TRBV3-1 (or the pseudogene TRBV3-2) to TRBJ2-5; 7 nucleotides line up with TRBD1. This CDR3 is 14 amino acids long. J lost 3 bases, V lost 1 base, and 2 bases had no gene match. Germline-derived CDR1 and CDR2 are LGHDT and YNNKEL (reference sequence). CDR3 bases: TGTGCCAGCAGCCAAGGACAGGGAAAAGAGACCCAGTACTTC. Residues: CASSQGQGKETQYF.

The chain employs TRBV19 and TRBJ1-1; no clear D. Germline V gives CDR1 LNHDA, CDR2 SQIVND (reference sequence). V lost 6 bases and J 1 base, leaving 12 bases between the germline ends. The CDR3 sequence is 14 residues long. This chain's CDR3 is CASSSPGRNTEAFF. The DNA of the CDR3 is TGTGCCAGTAGCTCCCCTGGGCGGAACACTGAAGCTTTCTTT.

The rearrangement uses TRBV5-8 and TRBJ1-1; possible D gene TRBD1, 6 bases. The CDR3 has 14 amino acids. CDR1 is SGHTS and CDR2 is YDEGEE in the germline V gene. Trimming left V 4 bases short and J 1 base short, with 11 bases between. The CDR3 region has the DNA TGTGCCAGCAGCGCAGGGGTAGGGAACACTGAAGCTTTCTTT. This sequence encodes CASSAGVGNTEAFF.

The rearrangement links TRBV7-2 to TRBJ2-7; TRBD2 aligns across 7 bases. CDR1 and CDR2 (germline): SGHTA, FQGNSA. The CDR3 has 15 amino acids. The trim removed 4 bases at V and 0 bases at J, leaving 6 bases unmatched. CDR3 in amino acids: CASSWKGGSSYEQYF. CDR3 in DNA: TGTGCCAGCAGCTGGAAGGGAGGGAGCTCCTACGAGCAGTACTTC.

The chain joins TRBV5-1 to TRBJ1-6, with 8 nucleotides matching TRBD1. This CDR3 is 18 amino acids long. Trimming cost V 0 bases and J 1 base; bases outside gene matches: 6. Per germline, CDR1 SGHRS and CDR2 YFSETQ. The CDR3 DNA sequence: TGCGCCAGCAGCTTGGCGGCAGGGGGCAGATCCTATAATTCACCCCTCCACTTT. Its protein product is CASSLAAGGRSYNSPLHF.

The rearrangement links TRBV6-5 to TRBJ1-2; no definite D call. Germline CDR1 reads MNHEY; CDR2 reads SVGAGI. Trimming took off 1 base at V and 6 bases at J, with 9 bases between the two ends. The CDR3 contains 13 residues. DNA of the CDR3: TGTGCCAGCAGTTACTACCAAGAGGATGGCTACACCTTC. It encodes CASSYYQEDGYTF.

V is TRBV6-5 and J is TRBJ1-3; the D is unclear. Trimming took 0 bases from V and 0 from J, leaving 9 bases between them. The CDR3 is made up of 16 amino acids. Per germline, CDR1 MNHEY and CDR2 SVGAGI. CDR3 region: CASSYSIRSSGNTIYF. CDR3 DNA: TGTGCCAGCAGTTACTCGATACGGTCCTCTGGAAACACCATATATTTT.

The chain has TRBV5-3 and TRBJ1-3; possible D gene TRBD1, 5 bases. TRBV5-3 is an open reading frame whose function is uncertain. The CDR3 is made up of 17 amino acids. V gave up 4 bases and J gave up 0 bases, with 17 bases separating them. The CDR3 nucleotides are TGTGCCAGAAGCCTCCTTCGGGGGGGGTTCTCTGGAAACACCATATATTTT. Translation: CARSLLRGGFSGNTIYF.

The genes are TRBV14 and TRBJ1-1, with 12 positions matching TRBD1. The V gene end was trimmed by 3 bases and the J gene end by 8 bases; junction bases not matched to a gene: 13. The germline CDR1 and CDR2 sequences are SGHDN and FVKESK. The CDR3 is 17 amino acids. The CDR3 protein is CASSHRDRGRNIREAFF. The CDR3 nucleotides are TGTGCCAGCAGCCACCGGGACAGGGGGCGCAATATTCGAGAAGCTTTCTTT.

The chain carries TRBV27 and TRBJ1-4, with a possible D match to TRBD1 (6 bases). Between the trimmed V and J ends, which lost 3 bases and 8 bases, there was a span of 13 bases. Looked up from germline, CDR1 is MNHEY and CDR2 is SMNVEV (reference sequence). CDR3 length: 14 amino acids. The CDR3 loop reads CASSFGRGGEKLFF. CDR3 nucleotides: TGTGCCAGCAGTTTCGGCAGGGGTGGGGAAAAACTGTTTTTT. Together with reference TRBV27 and TRBJ1-4, the CDR3 gives the full variable domain: EAQVTQNPRYLITVTGKKLTVTCSQNMNHEYMSWYRQDPGLGLRQIYYSMNVEVTDKGDVPEGYKVSRKEKRNFPLILESPSPNQTSLYFCASSFGRGGEKLFFGSGTQLSVL.

The chain carries TRBV18 and TRBJ1-1, with 10 positions matching TRBD1. V was pared by 4 bases and J by 1 base, with 21 bases of the junction left unmatched. The CDR3 totals 21 residues. Looked up from germline, CDR1 is KGHSH and CDR2 is LQKENI. Here the CDR3 reads CASSRLPDFRDRGMGNTEAFF. The DNA of the CDR3 is TGTGCCAGCTCACGTCTACCTGACTTCAGGGACAGGGGAATGGGGAACACTGAAGCTTTCTTT.

The gene calls are TRBV10-3 and TRBJ2-5; tentative D call: TRBD1 (6 bases). The DNA end lines up better with TRBJ2-7; the J call may be wrong. In germline, CDR1 is ENHRY, CDR2 SYGVKD. The CDR3 totals 14 residues. The CDR3 reads CAISESSQGHEQYF. Here the CDR3 DNA reads TGTGCCATCAGTGAGTCCTCACAGGGCCACGAGCAGTACTTC.

This CDR3 is CASSLQTSGGRETQYF. CDR3 nucleotide sequence: TGTGCCAGCAGCTTACAGACTAGCGGGGGCCGGGAGACCCAGTACTTC. The chain uses TRBV7-9 and TRBJ2-5; TRBD2 aligns across 12 bases. The ends lost 2 bases at V and 5 bases at J; junction bases unmatched: 6. CDR1 and CDR2 from the germline V gene are SEHNR and FQNEAQ (reference sequence). The CDR3 sequence is 16 residues long.

The chain couples TRBV25-1 to TRBJ1-5; D gene unclear. V lost 6 bases and J lost 9, with 18 bases in between. The CDR3 spans 14 residues. From germline, CDR1 is MGHDK and CDR2 SYGVNS. The CDR3 DNA is TGTGCCAGCAGCCAAGAGGGTCCCCGGGGGCCCCAGCATTTT. It specifies CASSQEGPRGPQHF.

The sample holds many counts of this clone. The chain has TRBV29-1 and TRBJ1-1; D possibly corresponds to TRBD1 (5 bases). The CDR3 is 13 amino acids. The germline V gene has CDR1 SQVTM and CDR2 ANQGSEA. V was clipped by 4 bases and J by 6 bases, with 15 bases between them. CDR3 DNA: TGCAGCGTTGTGGAAACAGGTGACTCTGAAGCTTTCTTT. Amino acid sequence: CSVVETGDSEAFF.